What follows are 23 T cell receptor beta chains derived from one specimen sequenced in a study of OX40 agonist ivuxolimab in advanced cancers. TCRdb's copy holds only in-frame clones and misses some; the assay was immunoSEQ multiplex PCR. The sample has about 47,000 clones, 81% seen once. This material consisted of CD4+ or CD8+ T cells sorted from blood, taken in a trial of the OX40 agonist ivuxolimab. The source is an adult with an advanced solid tumor such as melanoma, head and neck, liver or kidney cancer.

The chain has TRBV6-1 and TRBJ2-7; no clear D. The CDR3 sequence is 13 residues long. V lost 1 base, J lost 2 bases, and 6 bases lay in between. The germline gives CDR1 MNHNS, CDR2 SASEGT. The CDR3 reads CASSEGHTYEQYV. CDR3 in DNA: TGTGCCAGCAGTGAAGGGCACACCTACGAGCAGTACGTC.

The gene calls are TRBV2 and TRBJ1-2; no reliable D call. Trimming took 3 bases from V and 2 from J, leaving 16 bases between them. There are 16 residues in the CDR3. The germline V gene encodes CDR1 SNHLY and CDR2 FYNNEI. The CDR3 reads CASSEGSPLANYGYTF. DNA for the CDR3: TGTGCCAGCAGTGAGGGTTCTCCCCTAGCGAACTATGGCTACACCTTC.

V usage is TRBV5-1 and J usage is TRBJ2-1; 10 bases match TRBD2. CDR3 length equals 17 residues. CDR1 is SGHRS, CDR2 YFSETQ, per germline. After removal of 4 bases from V and 2 bases from J, the junction contained 9 bases not matched to a gene. CDR3 loop: CASSPSIAGGAYNEQFF. As DNA, the CDR3 is TGCGCCAGCAGCCCGAGTATAGCGGGGGGTGCCTACAATGAGCAGTTCTTC.

V and J are TRBV4-1 and TRBJ1-1; TRBD1 agrees at 7 bases. V trimming: 1 base; J trimming: 4 bases; junction bases outside the gene matches: 3. Per the germline V gene, CDR1 is MGHRA and CDR2 is YSYEKL. The CDR3 sequence is 14 residues long. The CDR3 sequence: CASSQVSGGTEAFF. In nucleotides, the CDR3 is TGCGCCAGCAGCCAAGTTTCAGGGGGCACTGAAGCTTTCTTT.

This chain connects TRBV4-2 to TRBJ2-7; D is perhaps TRBD1 (6 bases). CDR1 is LGHNA, CDR2 YNFKEQ, per germline. Trimming stripped 3 bases from V and 6 bases from J, with 15 bases between. There are 14 residues in the CDR3. CDR3 sequence: CASSQPRDTGEQYF. In DNA, the CDR3 is TGTGCCAGCAGCCAGCCACGGGACACCGGCGAGCAGTACTTC.

The V call is TRBV4-3, the J call TRBJ2-1, with 7 nucleotides matching TRBD2. CDR1 is LGHNA and CDR2 is YSLEER in the germline V gene. CDR3 length equals 18 residues. Unmatched junction bases numbered 13, after V lost 0 bases and J lost 5 bases. In nucleotides, the CDR3 is TGCGCCAGCAGCCAAGAGTTTAGTTTGACTAGCCTCAACAATGAGCAGTTCTTC. Its translation: CASSQEFSLTSLNNEQFF.

CDR3 residues: CASYSSSGANVLTF. CDR3 DNA: TGTGCCAGCTACTCATCCTCTGGGGCCAACGTCCTGACTTTC. This sequence joins TRBV7-9 and TRBJ2-6; no firm D call. The CDR3 length is 14 residues. Per germline, CDR1 SEHNR and CDR2 FQNEAQ (reference sequence). Trimming took off 8 bases at V and 0 bases at J, with 8 bases between the two ends.

The CDR3 DNA reads as TGTGCCAGCAGTTTAGATTGGGGTGGGGAGACCCAGTACTTC. Protein: CASSLDWGGETQYF. The V and J genes are TRBV27 and TRBJ2-5, with unresolved D. Per germline, CDR1 MNHEY and CDR2 SMNVEV (reference sequence). The CDR3 totals 14 residues. The V end was cut by 2 bases, the J end by 5 bases, with 12 bases between.

The rearrangement uses TRBV5-1 and TRBJ2-2; TRBD2 matches at 11 bases. Losses at the gene ends were 4 bases for V and 0 bases for J; bases not matched to a gene: 5. The CDR3 is 17 amino acids. Germline lookup yields CDR1 SGHRS and CDR2 YFSETQ. The CDR3 reads CASSGGLAVTNTGELFF. CDR3 sequence (DNA): TGCGCCAGCAGCGGGGGACTAGCGGTTACGAACACCGGGGAGCTGTTTTTT.

This chain links TRBV11-2 with TRBJ2-7, with D perhaps matching TRBD1 (6 bases). The CDR3 has 15 residues. The V and J ends lost 2 bases and 0 bases respectively, with 11 bases between them. Germline V lookup: CDR1 SGHAT, CDR2 FQNNGV. As DNA, the CDR3 is TGTGCCAGCAGCTTACGACAGGAGAGCTCCTACGAGCAGTACTTC. Translated, it gives CASSLRQESSYEQYF.

The table lists this clone with a few counts. CDR3 nucleotide sequence: TGTGCCAGCAGCGTCGACTGGGGGGCCCAGCCCCAGCATTTT. It codes for CASSVDWGAQPQHF. V usage is TRBV7-8 and J usage is TRBJ1-5, with D possibly matching TRBD1 (6 bases). V gave up 5 bases and J gave up 7 bases, with 15 bases separating them. This CDR3 has 14 amino acids. Germline CDR1 reads SGHVS; CDR2 reads FQNEAQ.

The chain joins TRBV5-1 to TRBJ2-5; D remains ambiguous. Germline V gene data show CDR1 as SGHRS and CDR2 as YFSETQ. The CDR3 is 15 residues long. Trimming shortened V by 1 base and J by 1 base, and 11 bases separated the two germline ends. CDR3 protein: CASSLTQSTQETQYF. The CDR3, as DNA: TGCGCCAGCAGCTTGACCCAGTCGACCCAAGAGACCCAGTACTTC.

This sequence joins TRBV9 and TRBJ1-5; D is unresolved. This CDR3 comprises 13 residues. In germline, CDR1 is SGDLS, CDR2 YYNGEE. Trimming removed 0 bases from V and 7 bases from J, with 8 bases in between. The CDR3 reads CASSVGGTQPQHF. In nucleotides, the CDR3 is TGTGCCAGCAGCGTAGGCGGCACCCAGCCCCAGCATTTT.

The chain couples TRBV7-9 to TRBJ2-7; weak D call: TRBD1 (6 bases). Looked up from germline, CDR1 is SEHNR and CDR2 is FQNEAQ (reference sequence). With 4 bases removed from V and 5 bases from J, the gap between germline ends came to 12 bases. The CDR3 runs 13 residues. The DNA of the CDR3 is TGTGCCAGCAGCTCCACAGGGTTGGACGAGCAGTACTTC. Translation: CASSSTGLDEQYF.

The chain links TRBV29-1 to TRBJ2-3, with 7 bases fitting TRBD1. With V trimmed by 3 bases and J by 2 bases, 8 bases remained unmatched. Germline-derived CDR1 and CDR2 are SQVTM and ANQGSEA. The CDR3 loop spans 15 amino acids. The CDR3 coding sequence is TGCAGCGTTGAGGAAACAGGGGCCAACACAGATACGCAGTATTTT. Translating gives CSVEETGANTDTQYF.

CDR3 amino acids: CASSRREEQFF. CDR3 in DNA: TGTGCCAGCAGTCGTAGAGAGGAGCAGTTCTTC. The genes are TRBV7-9 and TRBJ2-1; no firm D call. The germline CDR1 and CDR2 sequences are SEHNR and FQNEAQ (reference sequence). CDR3 size: 11 residues. Trimming shortened V by 6 bases and J by 10 bases, and 10 bases separated the two germline ends.

This chain connects TRBV11-2 to TRBJ2-7, with no clear D. Looked up from germline, CDR1 is SGHAT and CDR2 is FQNNGV. The CDR3 runs 14 residues. The ends were cut back, 1 base at V and 2 bases at J, with 9 bases in the middle. Here the CDR3 DNA reads TGTGCCAGCAGCTTAGTAAGGTTCCCCTACGAGCAGTACTTC. This codes for CASSLVRFPYEQYF.

This rearrangement joins TRBV6-6 to TRBJ1-5; D may be TRBD1 (6 bases). Trimming took off 1 base at V and 0 bases at J, with 7 bases between the two ends. CDR3 size: 15 residues. Germline CDR1 MNHNY, CDR2 SVGAGI (reference sequence). CDR3: CASSYLQGSNQPQHF. CDR3 sequence (DNA): TGTGCCAGCAGTTACTTACAGGGTAGCAATCAGCCCCAGCATTTT.

The chain is built from TRBV28 and TRBJ2-7, with unresolved D. The CDR3 length is 13 residues. Germline V gives CDR1 MDHEN, CDR2 SYDVKM. V was shortened by 6 bases and J by 6 bases, with 15 bases between the two germline ends. CDR3 DNA: TGTGCCAGCAGCTTGACGGGCCTGAGCGAGCAGTACTTC. Translated: CASSLTGLSEQYF.

The table lists this clone with a few counts. The chain joins TRBV5-6 to TRBJ1-5, with D uncertain. The V and J ends lost 4 bases and 0 bases respectively, with 8 bases between them. Germline assignment: CDR1 SGHDT and CDR2 YYEEEE. The CDR3 sequence is 14 residues long. CDR3: CASSPPGSNQPQHF. The CDR3 DNA is TGTGCCAGCAGCCCGCCCGGTAGCAATCAGCCCCAGCATTTT.

V gene TRBV28 combines with J gene TRBJ1-5, with D uncertain. The germline gives CDR1 MDHEN, CDR2 SYDVKM. This CDR3 comprises 11 residues. V was cut by 5 bases and J by 9 bases, with 8 bases left in between. This chain's CDR3 is CASSTEVPQHF. CDR3 bases: TGTGCCAGCAGTACAGAGGTGCCCCAGCATTTT.

The chain recombines TRBV27 with TRBJ2-3; D is unclear. The CDR3 is 16 residues long. Germline CDR1 is MNHEY and CDR2 is SMNVEV (reference sequence). V was trimmed by 3 bases and J by 2 bases, leaving 15 bases between them. The CDR3: CASSFITAATTDTQYF. CDR3 coding DNA: TGTGCCAGCAGTTTTATAACAGCCGCTACCACAGATACGCAGTATTTT.

In regard to this clone: The same CDR3 is also encoded by other DNA sequences in this sample. The chain combines TRBV10-3 with TRBJ1-2; 10 bases map to TRBD1. This CDR3 is built from 15 residues. V lost 0 bases to trimming and J lost 4 bases; unmatched junction nucleotides: 2. Germline V gene data show CDR1 as ENHRY and CDR2 as SYGVKD. CDR3 in DNA: TGTGCCATCAGTGAGTCCGGGACAGGGGTCTATGGCTACACCTTC. As protein: CAISESGTGVYGYTF.